These T cell receptor beta chains were read from a single sample in a study of blood T cells in healthy people across ages. Each CDR3 protein is one row after TCRdb ran MiXCR on the 5' RACE reads. The table includes about 930,000 distinct CDR3 sequences, about 29% detected once. These records were also assigned to another study, of T cells of mothers and their children.

Sequencing was carried out using blood. These TCRs come from a woman in her thirties or forties in good health. Both conserved end residues are part of each CDR3. A D gene is named only where the DNA matches it firmly. Clone sizes are given selectively: once, few, many, or a class where the clone is expanded.

D,size,J,length,V,DNA,CDR3
.,many,TRBJ1-2,12,TRBV6-5,TGTGCCAGCAGTCCCGGGACGGGACGCTACACCTTC,CASSPGTGRYTF
TRBD2,few,TRBJ2-1,17,TRBV19,TGTGCCAGTAGTATAGTGTCTAGCGGGGTACGTGAGAATGAGCAGTTCTTC,CASSIVSSGVRENEQFF
.,few,TRBJ2-1,12,TRBV6-5,TGTGCCAGCGGGCGGATCTACAATGAGCAGTTCTTC,CASGRIYNEQFF
TRBD2,many,TRBJ2-7,18,TRBV7-9,TGTGCCAGCAGCTCCGGTAGTAGCGGGGGACCAAGCTCCTACGAGCAGTACTTC,CASSSGSSGGPSSYEQYF
.,many,TRBJ1-2,13,TRBV3-1,TGTGCCAGCAGCCAAGGCGGGGGTTACGGCTACACCTTC,CASSQGGGYGYTF
.,.,TRBJ1-1,14,TRBV7-2,TGTGCCAGCACCGGAGGACAGTTTGACACTGAAGCTTTCTTT,CASTGGQFDTEAFF
.,.,TRBJ2-7,12,TRBV5-1,TGCGCCAGCAGCTTTGGTCTAAACGAGCAGTACTTC,CASSFGLNEQYF
.,.,TRBJ1-1,13,TRBV20-1,TGCAGTGGCATCGACGGGTACCACACTGAAGCTTTCTTT,CSGIDGYHTEAFF
.,.,TRBJ2-3,15,TRBV5-8,TGTGCCAGCAGTTTCCGTCGGGCTAGCACAGATACGCAGTATTTT,CASSFRRASTDTQYF
.,.,TRBJ1-5,13,TRBV7-2,TGTGCCAGCACCCTTAGTGTCAATCAGCCCCAGCATTTT,CASTLSVNQPQHF
.,.,TRBJ2-7,11,TRBV28,TGTGCCAGCAGTTTGGGCCTAAGGCAGTACTTC,CASSLGLRQYF
TRBD1,many,TRBJ1-2,16,TRBV7-2,TGTGCCAGCAGCGCGGACACAGGGGGCGTTAACTATGGCTACACCTTC,CASSADTGGVNYGYTF
TRBD1,few,TRBJ2-2,16,TRBV4-1,TGCGCCAGCAGCCAAACGGGACAGGGTGGTGCCGGGGAGCTGTTTTTT,CASSQTGQGGAGELFF
TRBD1,few,TRBJ2-7,14,TRBV7-6,TGTGCCGGCAGCGCCGGGACAGGCTCCTACGAGCAGTACTTC,CAGSAGTGSYEQYF
TRBD1,few,TRBJ2-7,14,TRBV5-5,TGTGCCAGCAGCGCGTGGACAGGGGCCTACGAGCAGTACTTC,CASSAWTGAYEQYF
TRBD2,.,TRBJ2-1,15,TRBV9,TGTGCCAGCAGCGTAGGGCTAGCGGGGGGTGCTGGGCAGTTCTTC,CASSVGLAGGAGQFF
.,many,TRBJ2-3,14,TRBV14,TGTGCCAGCAGCCAAGAAGTTCTTGCAGATACGCAGTATTTT,CASSQEVLADTQYF
.,many,TRBJ2-7,14,TRBV29-1,TGCAGCGTTGAAGTGGCAGGGCCGTCGAATGAGCAGTACTTC,CSVEVAGPSNEQYF
.,.,TRBJ1-4,14,TRBV6-5,TGTGCCAGCAGTTACCGGGCCCCAAATGAAAAACTGTTTTTT,CASSYRAPNEKLFF
.,few,TRBJ1-2,16,TRBV7-8,TGTGCCAGCAGCTTAGCGTTTCTAGGAGGGTTTTATGGCTACACCTTC,CASSLAFLGGFYGYTF
.,many,TRBJ2-5,15,TRBV4-1,TGCGCCAGCAGCCGACCCGGGGTGGGCCGGGAGACCCAGTACTTC,CASSRPGVGRETQYF
.,many,TRBJ2-4,13,TRBV10-3,TGTGCCATCAGTGTTCCAGGGGAAAACATTCAGTACTTC,CAISVPGENIQYF
.,few,TRBJ1-2,12,TRBV20-1,TGCAGTGCTACGCCTGCTAACTATGGCTACACCTTC,CSATPANYGYTF
.,.,TRBJ1-4,15,TRBV27,TGTGCCAGCAGCCCCTGGACTGCAACTAATGAAAAACTGTTTTTT,CASSPWTATNEKLFF
.,.,TRBJ1-1,12,TRBV20-1,TGCAGTGCTTGGACAGTCAACACTGAAGCTTTCTTT,CSAWTVNTEAFF
TRBD1,few,TRBJ2-1,13,TRBV24-1,TGTGCCACCCAGGGACAGCCTTACAATGAGCAGTTCTTC,CATQGQPYNEQFF
.,many,TRBJ2-7,11,TRBV29-1,TGCAGCGTTCAAGTTTCCTACGAGCAGTACTTC,CSVQVSYEQYF
TRBD1,many,TRBJ2-7,15,TRBV7-2,TGTGCCAGCAGCTTCGACAGGGGGGTATCCTACGAGCGGTACTTC,CASSFDRGVSYERYF
.,few,TRBJ2-7,15,TRBV6-1,TGTGCCAGCAGTGGGTCAGGGAGGAATATCTACGAGCAGTACTTC,CASSGSGRNIYEQYF
.,few,TRBJ1-2,14,TRBV29-1,TGCAGCGTCGCGTTGGGCCGGGGTAGCTATGGCTACACCTTC,CSVALGRGSYGYTF
TRBD1,many,TRBJ2-7,14,TRBV29-1,TGCAGCGCAAAAATCCGGGACAGCTCCTACGAGCAGTACTTC,CSAKIRDSSYEQYF
TRBD2,many,TRBJ2-1,13,TRBV12-3/TRBV12-4,TGTGCCAGCAGCCCAGCGGGGGGGCACGAGCAGTTCTTC,CASSPAGGHEQFF
TRBD2,.,TRBJ2-1,18,TRBV6-1,TGTGCCAGCAGGGGACTAGCGGGGGGAGGTGCCTCCTACAATGAGCAGTTCTTC,CASRGLAGGGASYNEQFF
.,many,TRBJ2-5,16,TRBV19,TGTGCCAGTAGTAATCGACAGATAAACGTAGGAGAGACCCAGTACTTC,CASSNRQINVGETQYF
TRBD2,once,TRBJ2-1,16,TRBV28,TGTGCCAGCAGTCCGACAGGGACTAGCGGGAGCAATGAGCAGTTCTTC,CASSPTGTSGSNEQFF
TRBD2,.,TRBJ2-7,16,TRBV10-3,TGTGCCTCCAAGGAGGGGACTAGCGGGGAATACCACGAGCAGTACTTC,CASKEGTSGEYHEQYF
.,few,TRBJ1-5,18,TRBV6-1,TGTGCCAGCAGCAAGCGGGGGGGAGGGGTTTATAGCAATCAGCCCCAGCATTTT,CASSKRGGGVYSNQPQHF
TRBD1,.,TRBJ1-4,15,TRBV20-1,TGCAGTGCTAGAGCTACGGGACAGATAAATGAAAAACGGTTTTTT,CSARATGQINEKRFF
.,few,TRBJ2-6,16,TRBV9,TGTGCCAGCAGCTCCAGGGGGGGCCGGTCGGCCAACGTCCTGACTTTC,CASSSRGGRSANVLTF
TRBD1,many,TRBJ2-7,15,TRBV5-8,TGTGCCAGCAGCTTACCGGGACAGGGGGCAGGGGAGCAGTACTTC,CASSLPGQGAGEQYF
.,few,TRBJ2-7,14,TRBV20-1,TGCAGTGCTAGAGATTCAGGATGGTCCTACGAGCAGTACTTC,CSARDSGWSYEQYF
.,.,TRBJ2-1,12,TRBV20-1,TGCAGTGCCAGAGGCAGGTACAATGAGCAGTTCTTC,CSARGRYNEQFF
.,.,TRBJ1-1,14,TRBV6-1,TGTGCCAGCAGTGTGGAGGTCCCTGACACTGAAGCTTTCTTT,CASSVEVPDTEAFF